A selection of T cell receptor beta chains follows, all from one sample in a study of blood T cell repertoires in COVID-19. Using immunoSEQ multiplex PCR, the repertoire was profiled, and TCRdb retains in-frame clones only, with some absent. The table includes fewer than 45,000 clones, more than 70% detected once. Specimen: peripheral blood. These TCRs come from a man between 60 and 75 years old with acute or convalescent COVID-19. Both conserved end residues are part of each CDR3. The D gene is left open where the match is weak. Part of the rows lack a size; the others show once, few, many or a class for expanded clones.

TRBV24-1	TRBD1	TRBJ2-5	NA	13	CATRGQALETQYF	TGTGCCACCCGAGGACAGGCCCTGGAGACCCAGTACTTC
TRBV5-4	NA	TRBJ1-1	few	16	CASSLRGFSGNTEAFF	TGTGCCAGCAGCTTGCGGGGTTTTTCGGGGAACACTGAAGCTTTCTTT
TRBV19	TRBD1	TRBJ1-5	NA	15	CASSITSQGNQPQHF	TGTGCCAGTAGTATCACTTCACAGGGGAATCAGCCCCAGCATTTT
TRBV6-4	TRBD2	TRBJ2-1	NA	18	CASSDSLLLAGGKDEQFF	TGTGCCAGCAGTGACTCCCTCTTACTAGCGGGAGGCAAGGATGAGCAGTTCTTC
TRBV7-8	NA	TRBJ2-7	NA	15	CASSPRQGQREEQYF	TGTGCCAGCAGCCCCCGACAGGGACAACGGGAGGAGCAGTACTTC
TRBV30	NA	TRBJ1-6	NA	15	CAWSLLGQGNSPLHF	TGTGCCTGGAGTCTCCTCGGGCAGGGGAATTCACCCCTCCACTTT
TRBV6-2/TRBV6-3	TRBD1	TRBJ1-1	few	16	CASSYRGTGLNTEAFF	TGTGCCAGCAGTTACAGAGGGACAGGGCTGAACACTGAAGCTTTCTTT
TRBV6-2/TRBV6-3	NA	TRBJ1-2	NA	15	CASSHLLREKLIYTF	TGTGCCAGCAGTCACCTCTTACGGGAGAAGCTGATTTACACCTTC
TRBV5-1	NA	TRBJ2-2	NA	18	CASSLALSGVANTGELFF	TGCGCCAGCAGCTTGGCCTTATCCGGGGTCGCGAACACCGGGGAGCTGTTTTTT
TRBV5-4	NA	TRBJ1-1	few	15	CASSSLNILNTEAFF	TGTGCCAGCAGCTCGTTAAACATACTGAACACTGAAGCTTTCTTT
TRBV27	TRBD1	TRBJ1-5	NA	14	CASSPGQLNQPQHF	TGTGCCAGCAGTCCGGGACAGTTGAATCAGCCCCAGCATTTT
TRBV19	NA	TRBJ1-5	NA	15	CASSIDWSGNQPQHF	TGTGCCAGTAGTATAGATTGGAGTGGCAATCAGCCCCAGCATTTT
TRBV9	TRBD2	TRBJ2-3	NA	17	CASSASTSGLSTDTQYF	TGTGCCAGCAGCGCCTCGACTAGCGGGCTTAGCACAGATACGCAGTATTTT
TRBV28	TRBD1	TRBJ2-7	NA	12	CATRQGGYEQYF	TGTGCCACCAGACAGGGCGGCTACGAGCAGTACTTC
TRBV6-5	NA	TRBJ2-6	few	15	CASSYGGPGANVLTF	TGTGCCAGCAGTTACGGGGGCCCTGGGGCCAACGTCCTGACTTTC
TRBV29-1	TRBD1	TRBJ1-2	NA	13	CSASGQGAYGYTF	TGCAGCGCCTCGGGACAGGGGGCATATGGCTACACCTTC
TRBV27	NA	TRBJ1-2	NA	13	CASSFGGGIGYTF	TGTGCCAGCAGTTTTGGTGGGGGGATTGGCTACACCTTC
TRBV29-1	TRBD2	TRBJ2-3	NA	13	CSLRAGGTDTQYF	TGCAGCCTCCGAGCGGGAGGCACAGATACGCAGTATTTT
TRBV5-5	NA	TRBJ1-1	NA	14	CASSSLGGTSEAFF	TGTGCCAGCAGCTCACTAGGGGGGACTAGCGAAGCTTTCTTT
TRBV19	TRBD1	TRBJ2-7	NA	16	CASSSAGTGAPYEQYF	TGTGCCAGTAGTTCAGCGGGGACAGGGGCCCCCTACGAGCAGTACTTC
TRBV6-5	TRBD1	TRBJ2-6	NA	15	CASSHRGNGANVLTF	TGTGCCAGCAGTCACAGGGGAAACGGGGCCAACGTCCTGACTTTC
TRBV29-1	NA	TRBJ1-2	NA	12	CSVDRQSDGYTF	TGCAGCGTTGACCGGCAGAGCGATGGCTACACCTTC
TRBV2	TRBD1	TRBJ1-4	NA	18	CASSGPGTDYSTNEKLFF	TGTGCCAGCAGCGGGCCCGGGACAGACTATTCAACTAATGAAAAACTGTTTTTT
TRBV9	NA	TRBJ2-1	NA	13	CASSVTFDNEQFF	TGTGCCAGCAGCGTAACTTTCGACAATGAGCAGTTCTTC
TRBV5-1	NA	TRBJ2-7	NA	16	CASSLEAATSSYEQYF	TGCGCCAGCAGCTTGGAGGCAGCGACCTCCTCCTACGAGCAGTACTTC
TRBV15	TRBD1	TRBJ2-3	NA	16	CATSRTRQGGGDTQYF	TGTGCCACCAGCAGAACCCGACAGGGTGGGGGAGATACGCAGTATTTT
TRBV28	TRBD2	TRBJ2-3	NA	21	CASSSRLGTGRLAGRTDTQYF	TGTGCCAGCAGTTCCAGACTAGGGACAGGGAGACTAGCGGGACGCACAGATACGCAGTATTTT
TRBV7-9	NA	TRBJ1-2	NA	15	CASTMFGRGDYGYTF	TGTGCCAGCACCATGTTTGGTCGGGGGGACTATGGCTACACCTTC
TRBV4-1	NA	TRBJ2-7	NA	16	CASSHADGRSSYEQYF	TGCGCCAGCAGCCACGCCGACGGTAGGAGCTCCTACGAGCAGTACTTC
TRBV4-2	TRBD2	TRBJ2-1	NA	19	CASSQDTETSGRAGDEQFF	TGTGCCAGCAGCCAAGATACGGAGACTAGCGGGAGGGCCGGGGATGAGCAGTTCTTC
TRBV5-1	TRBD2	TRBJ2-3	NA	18	CASSLRSSGKSSTDTQYF	TGCGCCAGCAGCTTGAGGTCTAGCGGGAAATCTAGCACAGATACGCAGTATTTT
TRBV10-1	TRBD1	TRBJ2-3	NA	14	CASSDRGPTDTQYF	TGCGCCAGCAGTGACAGGGGGCCCACAGATACGCAGTATTTT
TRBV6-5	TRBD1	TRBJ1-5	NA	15	CASTLDRGTSRPQHF	TGTGCCAGCACCCTGGACAGGGGGACCTCACGGCCCCAGCATTTT
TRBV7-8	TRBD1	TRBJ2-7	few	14	CASSQSTGAHEQYF	TGTGCCAGCAGCCAATCGACAGGGGCCCACGAGCAGTACTTC
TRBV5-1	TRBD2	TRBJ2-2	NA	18	CASSHQRLAGERAGELFF	TGCGCCAGCAGCCACCAACGACTAGCGGGAGAAAGGGCCGGGGAGCTGTTTTTT
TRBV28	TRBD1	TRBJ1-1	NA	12	CASSSQGARAFF	TGTGCCAGCAGTTCACAGGGGGCGAGAGCTTTCTTT